Shown below are 26 T cell receptor beta chains from a single sample sequenced in a study of shared clonotypes between healthy human individuals. Terminally differentiated effector memory CD45RA+ cells were excluded from the naive CD8 cells, which were CD45RO-negative and positively selected for CCR7. Here immunoSEQ multiplex PCR was the method, and the copy in TCRdb shows in-frame clones only, minus some. The sample includes approximately 2,000,000 clones, 93% of them seen just once. The sequenced sample was naive CD8+ T cells from PBMCs. The source of these receptors is a man between 18 and 29 years old in good health. Some clones in this sample may be carry-over from other donors' samples.

This clone has just one count. The sample contains more than one DNA sequence encoding this CDR3. The chain uses TRBV9 and TRBJ2-7; 8 positions agree with TRBD2. Germline-derived CDR1 and CDR2 are SGDLS and YYNGEE. This CDR3 is built from 14 residues. V lost 0 bases to trimming and J lost 3 bases; unmatched junction nucleotides: 2. CDR3: CASSVGAGDYEQYF. The CDR3, as DNA: TGTGCCAGCAGCGTAGGAGCGGGAGACTACGAGCAGTACTTC.

As concerns this clone: The same CDR3 also results from other DNA sequences found in this sample. The V and J genes are TRBV2 and TRBJ1-5, with D possibly TRBD1 on 5 matching bases. The CDR3 consists of 14 residues. With 5 bases removed from V and 3 bases from J, the gap between germline ends came to 11 bases. Germline loops: CDR1 SNHLY, CDR2 FYNNEI. The CDR3 nucleotides are TGTGCCAGCAGTCCGGGGGGTTTCAATCAGCCCCAGCATTTT. It specifies CASSPGGFNQPQHF.

V gene TRBV7-9 combines with J gene TRBJ2-7; TRBD1 might be the D (6 bases). There are 11 residues in the CDR3. The germline gives CDR1 SEHNR, CDR2 FQNEAQ (reference sequence). With 5 bases removed from V and 8 bases from J, the gap between germline ends came to 10 bases. CDR3 DNA sequence: TGTGCCAGCAGCCCAGGGGATCAGCAGTACTTC. It specifies CASSPGDQQYF.

This clone has only one observation. This sample also contains other DNA sequences that code for the same CDR3. The rearrangement joins TRBV7-2 to TRBJ2-1; D uncertain. The CDR3 length is 13 residues. CDR1 SGHTA and CDR2 FQGNSA come from the germline V gene. Trimming stripped 0 bases from V and 4 bases from J, with 4 bases between. For the CDR3, the DNA is TGTGCCAGCAGCTTAGCGGCTTACAATGAGCAGTTCTTC. Amino acid sequence: CASSLAAYNEQFF.

With respect to this clone: Distinct nucleotide sequences in the sample also encode this CDR3. The V gene is TRBV27, the J gene TRBJ2-1; D is uncertain. Germline V lookup: CDR1 MNHEY, CDR2 SMNVEV (reference sequence). The CDR3 loop spans 15 amino acids. With 6 bases removed from V and 4 bases from J, the gap between germline ends came to 16 bases. The CDR3 nucleotides are TGTGCCAGCAGCCTTGGAAGCCCCTTGTACAATGAGCAGTTCTTC. Amino acid sequence: CASSLGSPLYNEQFF.

This clone has only one observation. Other DNA sequences of this sample code for an identical CDR3. This chain links TRBV7-9 with TRBJ2-7, with D possibly called TRBD1 or TRBD2 (5 bases each). Germline V gene sequence: CDR1 SEHNR, CDR2 FQNEAQ (reference sequence). The CDR3 sequence is 13 residues long. The germline V and J ends were trimmed by 4 bases and 1 base, with 8 bases remaining between them. CDR3 in amino acids: CASSWGRSYEQYF. CDR3 bases: TGTGCCAGCAGCTGGGGACGGTCCTACGAGCAGTACTTC.

The chain has TRBV27 and TRBJ2-6, with TRBD1 as a possible D gene (5 bases). CDR1 and CDR2 from the germline V gene are MNHEY and SMNVEV (reference sequence). This CDR3 comprises 15 residues. V lost 7 bases and J 0 bases, leaving 10 bases between the germline ends. In nucleotides, the CDR3 is TGTGCCAGCATGACAGCCCACTCTGGGGCCAACGTCCTGACTTTC. As protein: CASMTAHSGANVLTF. The full variable domain, completed using reference TRBV27 and TRBJ2-6, is EAQVTQNPRYLITVTGKKLTVTCSQNMNHEYMSWYRQDPGLGLRQIYYSMNVEVTDKGDVPEGYKVSRKEKRNFPLILESPSPNQTSLYFCASMTAHSGANVLTFGAGSRLTVL.

V is TRBV9 and J is TRBJ2-2, with 11 bases lining up with TRBD2. The CDR3 spans 16 residues. V gave up 4 bases and J gave up 6 bases; unmatched junction bases: 8. Per germline, CDR1 SGDLS and CDR2 YYNGEE. DNA of the CDR3: TGTGCCAGCAGCCACGGGACTAGCGGCCTCGCCGGGGAGCTGTTTTTT. Amino acids: CASSHGTSGLAGELFF.

The chain employs TRBV7-9 and TRBJ2-1; D not certain. V was pared by 5 bases and J by 2 bases, with 13 bases between. Germline loops: CDR1 SEHNR, CDR2 FQNEAQ (reference sequence). This CDR3 comprises 15 residues. The CDR3 nucleotides read TGTGCCAGCAGCCCGCGGAGTCAGACCTACAATGAGCAGTTCTTC. Encoded protein: CASSPRSQTYNEQFF.

This clone was detected only once. This chain joins TRBV7-6 and TRBJ2-7; 7 positions match TRBD1. Germline CDR1 is SGHVS and CDR2 is FNYEAQ. The CDR3 covers 15 residues. Germline trimming cut 3 bases from V and 5 bases from J; bases unmatched to any gene: 10. The CDR3 reads CASSLRLGQAHEQYF. In DNA, the CDR3 is TGTGCCAGCAGCTTGAGACTCGGACAGGCCCACGAGCAGTACTTC.

V and J are TRBV4-1 and TRBJ1-5; weak D call: TRBD1 (5 bases). This CDR3 is 13 amino acids long. Trimming removed 2 bases from V and 7 bases from J, with 9 bases in between. CDR1 and CDR2 from the germline V gene are MGHRA and YSYEKL. The DNA for the CDR3 is TGCGCCAGCAGCCAATACGACAGCCAGCCCCAGCATTTT. It is translated as CASSQYDSQPQHF.

This clone was seen more than once but under ten times. J is TRBJ1-1 and V is TRBV19; D is ambiguous. The CDR3 consists of 12 residues. From germline, CDR1 is LNHDA and CDR2 SQIVND (reference sequence). The V end was cut by 2 bases, the J end by 8 bases, with 9 bases between. CDR3 sequence (DNA): TGTGCCAGTAGTATATACGGCAAAGAAGCTTTCTTT. Its translation: CASSIYGKEAFF.

V is TRBV5-4 and J is TRBJ2-3, with D tentatively TRBD1 or TRBD2 (6 bases each). With 1 base removed from V and 9 bases from J, the gap between germline ends came to 30 bases. This CDR3 is built from 19 residues. Per the germline V gene, CDR1 is SGHNT and CDR2 is YYREEE (reference sequence). CDR3 nucleotide sequence: TGTGCCAGCAGCTTGTATAGGGGGGCCGCCACGAGTTCACAGCCAACGCAGTATTTT. This encodes CASSLYRGAATSSQPTQYF.

The chain employs TRBV12-5 and TRBJ2-1; the match to TRBD2 covers 9 bases. CDR1 and CDR2 from the germline V gene are LGHNT and FRNRAP. V gave up 5 bases and J gave up 7 bases; unmatched junction bases: 6. This CDR3 spans 14 amino acids. In DNA form, the CDR3 reads TGTGCTAGTGGTATTAGCGGGAGCAGTAATGAGCAGTTCTTC. Translating gives CASGISGSSNEQFF.

The V and J genes are TRBV28 and TRBJ2-7; D gene unclear. The V end was cut by 7 bases, the J end by 2 bases, with 15 bases between. Germline values: CDR1 MDHEN, CDR2 SYDVKM. CDR3 length equals 14 residues. The CDR3 bases are TGTGCCAGCACCCCGGGTGGCGGCACCTACGAGCAGTACTTC. It is translated as CASTPGGGTYEQYF.

V gene TRBV5-1 combines with J gene TRBJ2-5; D gene ambiguous. CDR3 length: 15 residues. Germline CDR1 reads SGHRS; CDR2 reads YFSETQ. The ends were cut back, 3 bases at V and 7 bases at J, with 19 bases in the middle. CDR3 amino acids: CASSYGGVARGTQYF. In DNA form, the CDR3 reads TGCGCCAGCAGCTACGGTGGGGTCGCCCGAGGGACCCAGTACTTC.

The chain is built from TRBV9 and TRBJ2-1, with TRBD2 identical over 14 bases. Losses at the gene ends were 5 bases for V and 14 bases for J; bases not matched to a gene: 12. Per the germline V gene, CDR1 is SGDLS and CDR2 is YYNGEE. This CDR3 is built from 15 residues. CDR3 sequence reads: CASSRGGLAGGGEFF. CDR3 in DNA: TGTGCCAGCAGTCGGGGAGGACTAGCGGGAGGTGGGGAGTTCTTC. The variable domain in full, with the rest retrieved from reference TRBV9 and TRBJ2-1, is DSGVTQTPKHLITATGQRVTLRCSPRSGDLSVYWYQQSLDQGLQFLIQYYNGEERAKGNILERFSAQQFPDLHSELNLSSLELGDSALYFCASSRGGLAGGGEFFGPGTRLTVL.

The genes are TRBV16 and TRBJ1-5, with no clear D. The CDR3 length is 14 residues. The V end was cut by 0 bases, the J end by 4 bases, with 7 bases between. Germline CDR1 reads KGHSY; CDR2 reads FQNENV. CDR3 residues: CASSQSPENQPQHF. CDR3 nucleotides: TGTGCCAGCAGCCAATCTCCGGAGAATCAGCCCCAGCATTTT.

The chain combines TRBV27 with TRBJ1-1; D gene unclear. Trimming removed 7 bases from V and 5 bases from J, with 23 bases in between. The V gene's germline CDR1 is MNHEY and CDR2 SMNVEV (reference sequence). CDR3 length: 16 residues. The CDR3 nucleotides read TGTGCCAGCATCCTCGACCCCACCCGAGGGCTGACTGAAGCTTTCTTT. Protein sequence: CASILDPTRGLTEAFF.

Points on this clone: Being one base from a much bigger clone, this may be a read error. Other DNA variants within this sample encode the same CDR3. V usage is TRBV7-8 and J usage is TRBJ2-5; D is undetermined. V shed 3 bases and J shed 5 bases, with 4 bases lying between them. Germline CDR1 and CDR2: SGHVS and FQNEAQ. There are 11 residues in the CDR3. CDR3 region: CASSFGETQYF. CDR3 nucleotide sequence: TGTGCCAGCAGCTTTGGGGAGACCCAGTACTTC.

The chain uses TRBV11-2 and TRBJ1-2, with 9 bases identical to TRBD1. CDR1 is SGHAT and CDR2 is FQNNGV in the germline V gene. CDR3 length equals 17 residues. V gave up 5 bases and J gave up 1 base; unmatched junction bases: 11. The DNA of the CDR3 is TGTGCCAGCAGCCCTCGGGACAGGGCGGATTATAACTATGGCTACACCTTC. As protein: CASSPRDRADYNYGYTF.

This chain uses TRBV4-1 with TRBJ1-2; D not certain. Germline assignment: CDR1 MGHRA and CDR2 YSYEKL. V was cut by 0 bases and J by 4 bases, with 15 bases left in between. The CDR3 totals 16 residues. CDR3 DNA: TGCGCCAGCAGCCAAGATCAAAACAGCTACTTCTATGGCTACACCTTC. Residues: CASSQDQNSYFYGYTF.

V and J are TRBV27 and TRBJ1-3; D possibly corresponds to TRBD1 (5 bases). V lost 4 bases and J 0 bases, leaving 13 bases between the germline ends. This CDR3 is 16 amino acids long. Germline V gives CDR1 MNHEY, CDR2 SMNVEV (reference sequence). This chain's CDR3 is CASSSSSGSSGNTIYF. DNA of the CDR3: TGTGCCAGCAGTTCCTCTTCAGGGTCCTCTGGAAACACCATATATTTT.

Regarding this clone: Other DNA sequences of this sample code for an identical CDR3. V gene TRBV7-9 combines with J gene TRBJ1-2, with D perhaps TRBD1 (6 bases). Between the trimmed V and J ends, which lost 3 bases and 4 bases, there was a span of 9 bases. The V gene's germline CDR1 is SEHNR and CDR2 FQNEAQ (reference sequence). There are 13 residues in the CDR3. The CDR3 region has the DNA TGTGCCAGCAGCTTCGGACAGACCTATGGCTACACCTTC. Translation gives CASSFGQTYGYTF. The full variable domain, rest sourced from reference TRBV7-9 and TRBJ1-2, is DTGVSQNPRHKITKRGQNVTFRCDPISEHNRLYWYRQTLGQGPEFLTYFQNEAQLEKSRLLSDRFSAERPKGSFSTLEIQRTEQGDSAMYLCASSFGQTYGYTFGSGTRLTVV.

The chain's CDR3 is CASSLVWGLAEETQYF. The CDR3, as DNA: TGTGCCAGCAGCTTAGTCTGGGGGCTAGCGGAAGAGACCCAGTACTTC. This chain uses TRBV7-9 with TRBJ2-5, with D perhaps matching TRBD2 (7 bases). CDR3 length equals 16 residues. Germline V gene lookup returns CDR1 SEHNR and CDR2 FQNEAQ (reference sequence). With 1 base removed from V and 3 bases from J, the gap between germline ends came to 15 bases.

The chain recombines TRBV15 with TRBJ2-7, with D perhaps TRBD2 (6 bases). V lost 3 bases, J lost 6 bases, and 9 bases lay in between. The CDR3 extends over 12 amino acids. The V gene's germline CDR1 is LNHNV and CDR2 YYDKDF (reference sequence). CDR3 protein: CATSSLGGEQYF. The CDR3, as DNA: TGTGCCACCAGCAGTTTGGGGGGCGAGCAGTACTTC. The full variable domain, completed using reference TRBV15 and TRBJ2-7, is DAMVIQNPRYQVTQFGKPVTLSCSQTLNHNVMYWYQQKSSQAPKLLFHYYDKDFNNEADTPDNFQSRRPNTSFCFLDIRSPGLGDTAMYLCATSSLGGEQYFGPGTRLTVT.